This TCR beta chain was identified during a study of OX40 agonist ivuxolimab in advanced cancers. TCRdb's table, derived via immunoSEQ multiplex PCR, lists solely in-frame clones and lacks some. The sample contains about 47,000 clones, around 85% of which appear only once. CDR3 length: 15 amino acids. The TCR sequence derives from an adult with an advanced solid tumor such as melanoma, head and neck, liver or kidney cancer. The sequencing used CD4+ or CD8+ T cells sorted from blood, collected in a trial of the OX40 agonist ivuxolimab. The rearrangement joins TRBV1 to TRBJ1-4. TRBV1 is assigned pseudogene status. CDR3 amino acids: CTSSQPSGGSEKLFF. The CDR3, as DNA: TGCACCAGCAGCCAACCTTCGGGGGGCAGTGAAAAACTGTTTTTT.